This entry lists 32 T cell receptor beta chains sequenced from one sample in a study of cytomegalovirus exposure and HLA in healthy donors. The PCR was carried out with 60 Vbeta primers and 13 Jbeta primers. This table comes from immunoSEQ multiplex PCR, and its TCRdb copy is limited to in-frame clones, with some not included. The sample shows approximately 160,000 clones, roughly 87% of them seen only once. Material: PBMCs. The origin of the receptors is a man in his fifties in good health and CMV-seropositive.

The chain links TRBV9 to TRBJ1-1; possibly TRBD1 for D (5 bases). The CDR3 is made up of 14 amino acids. V gave up 2 bases and J gave up 8 bases, with 16 bases separating them. Germline values: CDR1 SGDLS, CDR2 YYNGEE. CDR3 residues: CASSVYRDLDEAFF. The CDR3, as DNA: TGTGCCAGCAGCGTTTACCGGGACTTAGACGAAGCTTTCTTT.

This clone was detected once. The V call is TRBV10-3, the J call TRBJ1-2; 9 nucleotides line up with TRBD1. In germline, CDR1 is ENHRY, CDR2 SYGVKD. CDR3 size: 13 residues. J was trimmed by 8 bases and V by 5 bases; bases with no gene match: 6. The CDR3 nucleotides are TGTGCCATCAGTACCGGGACAGGGCGCGGCTACACCTTC. It encodes CAISTGTGRGYTF.

The chain is built from TRBV7-8 and TRBJ2-7; the D gene is possibly TRBD2 (6 bases). The V and J ends lost 5 bases and 3 bases respectively, with 14 bases between them. Germline-derived CDR1 and CDR2 are SGHVS and FQNEAQ. The CDR3 has 14 residues. CDR3 residues: CASSAPKGLYEQYF. Written as DNA, the CDR3 is TGTGCCAGCAGCGCGCCTAAGGGACTCTACGAGCAGTACTTC.

V is TRBV11-2 and J is TRBJ2-7, with 7 nucleotides matching TRBD2. Germline V CDR1 and CDR2: SGHAT, FQNNGV. The CDR3 loop spans 16 amino acids. J gave up 3 bases and V 3 bases, and 11 bases lay outside the gene matches. CDR3: CASSFRFAGANYEQYF. Written as DNA, the CDR3 is TGTGCCAGCAGCTTCCGTTTCGCGGGAGCCAACTACGAGCAGTACTTC.

The chain uses TRBV2 and TRBJ1-1; unclear D gene. Trimming removed 3 bases at V and 4 bases at J, with 12 bases between. This CDR3 has 14 amino acids. Germline CDR1 reads SNHLY; CDR2 reads FYNNEI. The CDR3 is CASSDGWAGTEAFF. CDR3 DNA: TGTGCCAGCAGTGATGGGTGGGCTGGCACTGAAGCTTTCTTT.

This chain links TRBV15 with TRBJ2-1; TRBD2 agrees at 8 bases. The germline CDR1 and CDR2 sequences are LNHNV and YYDKDF (reference sequence). CDR3 length: 20 amino acids. Losses at the gene ends were 2 bases for V and 0 bases for J; bases not matched to a gene: 15. The CDR3 sequence is CATSRLSGRVIGGSYNEQFF. CDR3 coding DNA: TGTGCCACCAGCAGACTCAGCGGGAGAGTAATAGGAGGCTCCTACAATGAGCAGTTCTTC.

This chain joins TRBV30 and TRBJ1-1; 7 bases are shared with TRBD1. The CDR3 is 14 residues long. Germline lookup yields CDR1 GTSNPN and CDR2 SVGIG (reference sequence). The junction had 9 bases not matched to a gene; V was cut back by 3 bases and J by 5 bases. For the CDR3, the DNA is TGTGCCTGGAGCACCCAGAGGGGGCGAACTGAAGCTTTCTTT. It codes for CAWSTQRGRTEAFF.

The V and J genes are TRBV7-3 and TRBJ2-3, with 7 bases matching TRBD2. The germline gives CDR1 SGHTA, CDR2 FQGTGA. V lost 3 bases, J lost 1 base, and 4 bases stayed unmatched. The CDR3 spans 15 residues. CDR3 protein: CASSLVSGGTDTQYF. The DNA of the CDR3 is TGTGCCAGCAGCTTGGTGAGCGGGGGCACAGATACGCAGTATTTT.

The rearrangement uses TRBV11-2 and TRBJ1-2; 8 nucleotides match TRBD1. The CDR3 has 18 amino acids. J was trimmed by 4 bases and V by 1 base; bases with no gene match: 14. Germline V gives CDR1 SGHAT, CDR2 FQNNGV. This CDR3 reads CASSLVAGGERLSYGYTF. The CDR3 coding sequence is TGTGCCAGCAGCTTAGTTGCAGGGGGCGAACGACTAAGCTATGGCTACACCTTC.

This clone was seen a handful of times. CDR3 nucleotides: TGTGCCAGCTACGGGACAGGGGAGAATGAAAAACTGTTTTTT. Protein product: CASYGTGENEKLFF. V gene TRBV6-1 combines with J gene TRBJ1-4; 10 nucleotides line up with TRBD1. The CDR3 runs to 14 residues. The germline V gene has CDR1 MNHNS and CDR2 SASEGT. The J segment lost 5 bases and the V segment lost 8 bases, leaving 5 bases of the junction unmatched.

The V call is TRBV4-1, the J call TRBJ1-1; tentatively, D is TRBD1 (6 bases). The V end was cut by 4 bases, the J end by 5 bases, with 11 bases between. CDR3 length: 13 amino acids. The germline V gene encodes CDR1 MGHRA and CDR2 YSYEKL. CDR3 sequence (DNA): TGCGCCAGCAGCCCAAGAGGGGGTACTGAAGCTTTCTTT. It specifies CASSPRGGTEAFF.

The J gene is TRBJ2-7, the V gene TRBV19; D is possibly TRBD2 (5 bases). Germline V gives CDR1 LNHDA, CDR2 SQIVND (reference sequence). V lost 1 base, J lost 0 bases, and 7 bases lay in between. The CDR3 runs to 14 residues. CDR3 sequence reads: CASSIGGSSYEQYF. CDR3 bases: TGTGCCAGTAGTATAGGTGGGAGCTCCTACGAGCAGTACTTC.

This clone was observed a single time. J is TRBJ2-1 and V is TRBV9, with TRBD1 identical over 8 bases. J lost 5 bases, V lost 5 bases, and 6 bases had no gene match. This CDR3 is built from 14 residues. Germline loops: CDR1 SGDLS, CDR2 YYNGEE. CDR3 sequence: CASSVRTGNNEQFF. CDR3 in DNA: TGTGCCAGCAGTGTTCGGACAGGGAACAATGAGCAGTTCTTC.

The sample holds a few counts of this clone. The chain couples TRBV30 to TRBJ2-3; D not resolved. This CDR3 comprises 12 residues. Germline CDR1 is GTSNPN and CDR2 is SVGIG (reference sequence). Trimming cost V 0 bases and J 6 bases, with 7 bases left between them. The CDR3 here is CAWSVATDTQYF. Here the CDR3 DNA reads TGTGCCTGGAGTGTAGCCACCGATACGCAGTATTTT.

The chain uses TRBV6-6 and TRBJ2-7; the match to TRBD1 covers 8 bases. CDR3 length: 13 residues. The germline V gene has CDR1 MNHNY and CDR2 SVGAGI (reference sequence). V lost 3 bases, J lost 6 bases, and 4 bases stayed unmatched. CDR3 loop: CASSYQTGAEQYF. The CDR3 DNA reads as TGTGCCAGCAGTTATCAGACAGGGGCCGAGCAGTACTTC.

V and J are TRBV19 and TRBJ1-3, with 8 bases that match TRBD1. The ends lost 7 bases at V and 0 bases at J; junction bases unmatched: 8. The germline V gene encodes CDR1 LNHDA and CDR2 SQIVND (reference sequence). The CDR3 spans 16 residues. The CDR3 spells CASTPGQANSGNTIYF. Here the CDR3 DNA reads TGTGCCAGTACCCCGGGACAGGCGAACTCTGGAAACACCATATATTTT.

CDR3 DNA sequence: TGTGCCAGTAAGAGCGGGGGCTACACCGGGGAGCTGTTTTTT. It specifies CASKSGGYTGELFF. The V and J genes are TRBV19 and TRBJ2-2; TRBD2 agrees at 8 bases. The CDR3 sequence is 14 residues long. V was clipped by 7 bases and J by 3 bases; unmatched bases: 4. Germline V gene sequence: CDR1 LNHDA, CDR2 SQIVND (reference sequence).

The J gene is TRBJ1-1, the V gene TRBV2; D not resolved. V gave up 9 bases and J gave up 5 bases, with 13 bases separating them. CDR1 is SNHLY and CDR2 is FYNNEI in the germline V gene. The CDR3 is 12 residues long. Written as DNA, the CDR3 is TGTGCCAGTCGGGGTGAGGAGACTGAAGCTTTCTTT. It encodes CASRGEETEAFF.

The V gene is TRBV27, the J gene TRBJ2-7; 10 bases map to TRBD2. Germline CDR1 is MNHEY and CDR2 is SMNVEV (reference sequence). The CDR3 consists of 13 residues. V lost 7 bases to trimming and J lost 6 bases; unmatched junction nucleotides: 6. The CDR3 nucleotides read TGTGCCAGCAACGCGGGACTAGCGAGCGAGCAGTACTTC. Translation gives CASNAGLASEQYF.

This rearrangement joins TRBV13 to TRBJ2-1; 8 positions match TRBD1. This CDR3 region has 16 residues. The V gene end was trimmed by 5 bases and the J gene end by 4 bases; junction bases not matched to a gene: 10. From germline, CDR1 is PRHDT and CDR2 FYEKMQ (reference sequence). The CDR3 bases are TGTGCCAGCAGCCTCGGCACAGGGGGACAGTACAATGAGCAGTTCTTC. Residues: CASSLGTGGQYNEQFF.

This chain connects TRBV5-4 to TRBJ2-3; D remains ambiguous. This CDR3 has 14 residues. The germline CDR1 and CDR2 sequences are SGHNT and YYREEE (reference sequence). V was pared by 2 bases and J by 0 bases, with 7 bases between. CDR3 protein: CASSFQASTDTQYF. The CDR3 nucleotides are TGTGCCAGCAGCTTTCAGGCGAGCACAGATACGCAGTATTTT.

V is TRBV28 and J is TRBJ2-1, with 8 nucleotides matching TRBD2. Germline lookup yields CDR1 MDHEN and CDR2 SYDVKM. With 8 bases clipped from V and 2 bases from J, the junction kept 8 bases outside the gene matches. The CDR3 is 15 residues long. Here the CDR3 DNA reads TGTGCCAGCTCCCCGTCGGGGGGGACCTACAATGAGCAGTTCTTC. Its translation: CASSPSGGTYNEQFF.

The genes are TRBV5-1 and TRBJ2-5; perhaps TRBD1 as D (5 bases). V lost 4 bases and J 5 bases, leaving 12 bases between the germline ends. The CDR3 is 13 amino acids. Per the germline V gene, CDR1 is SGHRS and CDR2 is YFSETQ. As DNA, the CDR3 is TGCGCCAGCAGCGCGGACAATTTGGAGACCCAGTACTTC. Amino acid sequence: CASSADNLETQYF.

The chain employs TRBV7-9 and TRBJ2-7; D unclear. The germline CDR1 and CDR2 sequences are SEHNR and FQNEAQ (reference sequence). This CDR3 contains 12 residues. V was trimmed by 5 bases and J by 0 bases, leaving 5 bases between them. The CDR3 DNA reads as TGTGCCAGCAGCAGGAGCTCCTACGAGCAGTACTTC. Protein product: CASSRSSYEQYF.

This clone occurred a few times. This chain connects TRBV13 to TRBJ2-6; D might be TRBD2 (6 bases). Trimming took 5 bases from V and 0 from J, leaving 8 bases between them. CDR3 size: 15 residues. Germline V gene data show CDR1 as PRHDT and CDR2 as FYEKMQ (reference sequence). The chain's CDR3 is CASSGGISGANVLTF. DNA for the CDR3: TGTGCCAGCAGCGGGGGGATCTCTGGGGCCAACGTCCTGACTTTC.

V and J are TRBV28 and TRBJ1-2; D possibly corresponds to TRBD1 (6 bases). The CDR3 is made up of 14 amino acids. The V gene's germline CDR1 is MDHEN and CDR2 SYDVKM. V was trimmed by 5 bases and J by 5 bases, leaving 15 bases between them. CDR3 loop: CASSGHRVSYGYTF. CDR3 nucleotides: TGTGCCAGCAGTGGCCACAGGGTTTCTTATGGCTACACCTTC.

The V gene is TRBV28, the J gene TRBJ1-5, with a weak D call TRBD1 (5 bases). Looked up from germline, CDR1 is MDHEN and CDR2 is SYDVKM. Trimming removed 7 bases at V and 0 bases at J, with 7 bases between. The CDR3 has 13 amino acids. The CDR3 DNA reads as TGTGCCAGCAACAGGAATAGCAATCAGCCCCAGCATTTT. Translating gives CASNRNSNQPQHF. Full variable domain (missing parts from reference TRBV28 and TRBJ1-5): DVKVTQSSRYLVKRTGEKVFLECVQDMDHENMFWYRQDPGLGLRLIYFSYDVKMKEKGDIPEGYSVSREKKERFSLILESASTNQTSMYLCASNRNSNQPQHFGDGTRLSIL.

J is TRBJ2-1 and V is TRBV5-4, with D perhaps matching TRBD1 (8 bases). Trimming removed 4 bases from V and 9 bases from J, with 14 bases in between. Looked up from germline, CDR1 is SGHNT and CDR2 is YYREEE (reference sequence). The CDR3 has 13 residues. The CDR3 DNA reads as TGTGCCAGCAGCCCACAGGGGGGGGGTGAGCAGTTCTTC. It codes for CASSPQGGGEQFF.

This clone was seen a few times. This chain joins TRBV10-3 and TRBJ1-1; D is unresolved. Trimming cost V 0 bases and J 6 bases, with 5 bases left between them. CDR3 size: 12 residues. The germline V gene has CDR1 ENHRY and CDR2 SYGVKD. CDR3 residues: CAISESAAEAFF. Here the CDR3 DNA reads TGTGCCATCAGTGAGTCGGCAGCTGAAGCTTTCTTT.

The genes are TRBV7-3 and TRBJ2-1, with D possibly TRBD2 on 7 matching bases. Germline assignment: CDR1 SGHTA and CDR2 FQGTGA. The CDR3 has 15 residues. The ends were cut back, 0 bases at V and 8 bases at J, with 14 bases in the middle. The CDR3 region is CASSLTSGGLDEQFF. The CDR3 region has the DNA TGTGCCAGCAGCTTAACGTCGGGGGGCCTGGATGAGCAGTTCTTC.

The chain links TRBV7-2 to TRBJ2-7, with TRBD2 as a possible D gene (6 bases). Germline loops: CDR1 SGHTA, CDR2 FQGNSA. The CDR3 runs to 15 residues. Trimming cost V 5 bases and J 2 bases, with 16 bases left between them. The DNA for the CDR3 is TGTGCCAGCAGCCCCCACAGGCGGGGACCCTACGAGCAGTACTTC. It yields the protein CASSPHRRGPYEQYF.

The chain is built from TRBV9 and TRBJ2-5; TRBD2 aligns across 9 bases. Trimming took 3 bases from V and 3 from J; bases not matched to a gene: 3. CDR3 length: 14 amino acids. CDR1 and CDR2 from the germline V gene are SGDLS and YYNGEE. The CDR3 bases are TGTGCCAGCAGCGAGGCGGGGGGGGAAGAGACCCAGTACTTC. Translated: CASSEAGGEETQYF.